The rows below give T cell receptor beta chains drawn from one sample of a study of T cell repertoires in cytomegalovirus infection. TCRdb re-called the reads with MiXCR, one entry per CDR3 protein. The sample carries a few hundred thousand distinct CDR3 sequences, approximately 25% recorded once. These TCRs' antigens remain unknown. This material consisted of cultured PBMCs, taken from culture after CMV antigen stimulation. Source of these receptors: a human donor in good health (CMV status not recorded). Some clones in this sample may be carry-over from other donors' samples. The CDR3 runs from the conserved cysteine through the conserved F or W. Size values are once, few and many counts, or a class for expanded clones, and some rows have none.

v_gene	abundance	CDR3aa
TRBV3-1	.	CASSQDGQGVF
TRBV20-1	.	CSARTSGYTGELFF
TRBV7-2	many	CASILGSGEQYF
TRBV6-8	.	CASSYLTGGLRTDTQYF
TRBV5-5	.	CASSLEGQGSNEQFF
TRBV5-4	.	CASSLVAGAPETQYF
TRBV27	.	CASSAATGEKLFF
TRBV19	few	CASSIEERQAYNEQFF
TRBV10-2	many	CASSPGRPRGGDTQYF
TRBV20-1	.	CSASGPENQPQHF
TRBV19	.	CASSIAGAGDTQYF
TRBV7-6	few	CASSQDMLAGELFF
TRBV27	few	CASSYDNTDTQYF
TRBV19	many	CASSFTGELFF
TRBV28	.	CASSQPGTNRYNEQFF
TRBV11-2	.	CASSWGTGVAGELFF
TRBV12-3/TRBV12-4	.	CASSLLGQGGINEQFF